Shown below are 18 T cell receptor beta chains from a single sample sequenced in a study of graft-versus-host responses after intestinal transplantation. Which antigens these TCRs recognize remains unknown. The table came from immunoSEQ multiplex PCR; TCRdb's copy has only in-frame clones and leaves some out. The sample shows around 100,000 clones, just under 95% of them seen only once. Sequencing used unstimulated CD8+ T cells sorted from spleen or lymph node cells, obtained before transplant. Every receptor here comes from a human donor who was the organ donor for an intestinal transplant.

CDR3 bases: TGCGCCAGCAGGGTATTAGAGGGGGCTGGGGCCAACGTCCTGACTTTC. This codes for CASRVLEGAGANVLTF. The V gene is TRBV10-2, the J gene TRBJ2-6; perhaps TRBD1 as D (6 bases). Trimming removed 6 bases from V and 2 bases from J, with 14 bases in between. The germline CDR1 and CDR2 sequences are WSHSY and SAAADI. The CDR3 extends over 16 amino acids.

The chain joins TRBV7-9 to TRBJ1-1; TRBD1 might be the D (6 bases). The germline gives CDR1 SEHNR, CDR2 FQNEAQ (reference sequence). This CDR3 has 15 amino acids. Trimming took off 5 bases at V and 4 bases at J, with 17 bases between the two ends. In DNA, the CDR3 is TGTGCCAGCAGCCCGAAGGACAGTTGGGGCACTGAAGCTTTCTTT. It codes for CASSPKDSWGTEAFF. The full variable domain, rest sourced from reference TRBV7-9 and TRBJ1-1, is DTGVSQNPRHKITKRGQNVTFRCDPISEHNRLYWYRQTLGQGPEFLTYFQNEAQLEKSRLLSDRFSAERPKGSFSTLEIQRTEQGDSAMYLCASSPKDSWGTEAFFGQGTRLTVV.

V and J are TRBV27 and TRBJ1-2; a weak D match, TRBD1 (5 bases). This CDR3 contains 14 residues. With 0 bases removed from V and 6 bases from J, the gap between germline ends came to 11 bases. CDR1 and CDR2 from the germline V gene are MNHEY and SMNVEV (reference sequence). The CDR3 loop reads CASSLSIQGNGYTF. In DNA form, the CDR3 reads TGTGCCAGCAGTTTATCTATCCAGGGAAATGGCTACACCTTC.

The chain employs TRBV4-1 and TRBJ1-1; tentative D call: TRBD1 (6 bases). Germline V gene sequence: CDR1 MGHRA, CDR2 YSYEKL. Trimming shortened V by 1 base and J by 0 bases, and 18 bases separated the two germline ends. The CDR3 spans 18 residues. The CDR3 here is CASSQGDMKLPMNTEAFF. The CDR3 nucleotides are TGCGCCAGCAGCCAAGGGGACATGAAACTCCCGATGAACACTGAAGCTTTCTTT.

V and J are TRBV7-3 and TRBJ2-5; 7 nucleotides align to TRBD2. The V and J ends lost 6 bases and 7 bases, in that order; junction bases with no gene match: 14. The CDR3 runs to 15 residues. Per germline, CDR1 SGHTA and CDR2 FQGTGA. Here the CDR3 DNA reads TGTGCCAGCAGTCTTTGGGGGAGGGCTCCGGGGACCCAGTACTTC. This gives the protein CASSLWGRAPGTQYF. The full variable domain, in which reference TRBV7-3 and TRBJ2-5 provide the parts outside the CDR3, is GAGVSQTPSNKVTEKGKYVELRCDPISGHTALYWYRQSLGQGPEFLIYFQGTGAADDSGLPNDRFFAVRPEGSVSTLKIQRTERGDSAVYLCASSLWGRAPGTQYFGPGTRLLVL.

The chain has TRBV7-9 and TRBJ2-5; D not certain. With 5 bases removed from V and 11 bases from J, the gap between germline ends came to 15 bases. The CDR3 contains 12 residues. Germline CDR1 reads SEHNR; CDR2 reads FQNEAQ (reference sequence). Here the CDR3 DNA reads TGTGCCAGCAGCCCTTCCAATCAAGAGCAGTACTTC. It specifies CASSPSNQEQYF.

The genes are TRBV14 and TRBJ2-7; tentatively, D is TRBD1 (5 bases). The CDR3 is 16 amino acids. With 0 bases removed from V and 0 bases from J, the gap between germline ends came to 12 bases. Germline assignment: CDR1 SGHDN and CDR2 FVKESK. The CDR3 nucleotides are TGTGCCAGCAGCCAAGATAACAGGCGAACCTCCTACGAGCAGTACTTC. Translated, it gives CASSQDNRRTSYEQYF.

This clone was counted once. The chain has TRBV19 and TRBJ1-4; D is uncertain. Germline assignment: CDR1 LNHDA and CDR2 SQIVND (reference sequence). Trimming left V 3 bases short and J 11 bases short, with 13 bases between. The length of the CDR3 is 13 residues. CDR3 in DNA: TGTGCCAGTAGTATCCGGATAGGTTACAAACTGTTTTTT. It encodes CASSIRIGYKLFF.

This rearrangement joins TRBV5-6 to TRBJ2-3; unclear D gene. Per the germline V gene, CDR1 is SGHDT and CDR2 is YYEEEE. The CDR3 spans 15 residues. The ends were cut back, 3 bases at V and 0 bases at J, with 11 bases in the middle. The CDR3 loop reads CASSSLPGSTDTQYF. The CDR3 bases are TGTGCCAGCAGCTCTCTCCCCGGGAGCACAGATACGCAGTATTTT.

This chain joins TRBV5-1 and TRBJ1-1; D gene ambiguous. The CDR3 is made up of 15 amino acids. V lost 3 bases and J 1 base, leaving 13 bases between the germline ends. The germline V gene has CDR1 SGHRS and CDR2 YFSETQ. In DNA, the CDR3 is TGCGCCAGCAGCTCTCCGGGCCTTAAGAACACTGAAGCTTTCTTT. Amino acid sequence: CASSSPGLKNTEAFF.

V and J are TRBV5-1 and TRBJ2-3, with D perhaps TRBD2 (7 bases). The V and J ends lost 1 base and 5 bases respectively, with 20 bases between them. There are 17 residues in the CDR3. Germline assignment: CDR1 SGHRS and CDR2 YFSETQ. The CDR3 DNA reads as TGCGCCAGCAGCTTGTGGGGGCCCGGGGGGATTGGAGATACGCAGTATTTT. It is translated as CASSLWGPGGIGDTQYF. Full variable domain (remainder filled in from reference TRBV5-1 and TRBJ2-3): KAGVTQTPRYLIKTRGQQVTLSCSPISGHRSVSWYQQTPGQGLQFLFEYFSETQRNKGNFPGRFSGRQFSNSRSEMNVSTLELGDSALYLCASSLWGPGGIGDTQYFGPGTRLTVL.

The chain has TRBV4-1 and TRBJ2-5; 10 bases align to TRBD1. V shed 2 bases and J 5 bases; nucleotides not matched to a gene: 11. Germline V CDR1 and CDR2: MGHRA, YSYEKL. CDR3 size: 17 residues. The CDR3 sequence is CASSQHSGQGNGETQYF. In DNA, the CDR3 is TGCGCCAGCAGCCAACATTCGGGACAGGGGAACGGGGAGACCCAGTACTTC.

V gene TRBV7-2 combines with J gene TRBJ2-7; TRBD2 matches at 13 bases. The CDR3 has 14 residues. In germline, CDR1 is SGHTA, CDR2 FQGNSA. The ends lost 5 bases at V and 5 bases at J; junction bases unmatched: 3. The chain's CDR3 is CASSPGLAGHEQYF. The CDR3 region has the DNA TGTGCCAGCAGCCCGGGACTAGCGGGACACGAGCAGTACTTC.

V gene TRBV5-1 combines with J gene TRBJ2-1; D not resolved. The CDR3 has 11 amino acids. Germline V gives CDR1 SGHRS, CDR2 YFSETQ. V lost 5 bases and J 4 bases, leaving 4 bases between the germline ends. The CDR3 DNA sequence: TGCGCCAGCAGTGAGTACAATGAGCAGTTCTTC. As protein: CASSEYNEQFF.

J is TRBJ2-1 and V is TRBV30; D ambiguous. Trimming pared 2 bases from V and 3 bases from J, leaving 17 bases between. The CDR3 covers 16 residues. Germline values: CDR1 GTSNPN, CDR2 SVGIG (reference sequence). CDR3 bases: TGTGCCTGGAGTCCCCCCCCGGTTCTCTACTACAATGAGCAGTTCTTC. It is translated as CAWSPPPVLYYNEQFF.

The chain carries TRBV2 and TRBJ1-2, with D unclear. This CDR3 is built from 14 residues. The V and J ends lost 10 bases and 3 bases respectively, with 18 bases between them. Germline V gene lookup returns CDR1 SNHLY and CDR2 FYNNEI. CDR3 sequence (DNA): TGTGCCACCTTAAATGGAGAGGTTGACTATGGCTACACCTTC. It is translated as CATLNGEVDYGYTF. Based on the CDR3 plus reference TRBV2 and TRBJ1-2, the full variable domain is EPEVTQTPSHQVTQMGQEVILRCVPISNHLYFYWYRQILGQKVEFLVSFYNNEISEKSEIFDDQFSVERPDGSNFTLKIRSTKLEDSAMYFCATLNGEVDYGYTFGSGTRLTVV.

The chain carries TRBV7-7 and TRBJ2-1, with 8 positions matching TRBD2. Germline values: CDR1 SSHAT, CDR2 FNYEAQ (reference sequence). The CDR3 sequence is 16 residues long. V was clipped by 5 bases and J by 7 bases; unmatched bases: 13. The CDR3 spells CASSPALAGVPNEQFF. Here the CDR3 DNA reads TGTGCCAGCAGCCCCGCCCTAGCGGGCGTCCCGAATGAGCAGTTCTTC.

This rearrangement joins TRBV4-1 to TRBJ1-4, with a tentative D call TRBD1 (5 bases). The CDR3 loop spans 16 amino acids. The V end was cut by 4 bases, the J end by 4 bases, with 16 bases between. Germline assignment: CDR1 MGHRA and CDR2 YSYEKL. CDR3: CASSLKPPGYNEKLFF. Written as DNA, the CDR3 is TGCGCCAGCAGCCTCAAACCCCCAGGGTATAATGAAAAACTGTTTTTT.